These T cell receptor beta chains were read from a single sample in a study of cytomegalovirus exposure and HLA in healthy donors. Here immunoSEQ multiplex PCR was the method, and the copy in TCRdb shows in-frame clones only, minus some. The sample includes about 81,000 clones, 90% seen only once; the top ten take about 2.5%. Source material: PBMCs. These receptor sequences come from a man aged 18 to 35 in good health and CMV-seronegative. The CDR3 runs from the conserved cysteine through the conserved F or W. D genes are given only for firm matches. Expanded clones get a size class; other rows say once, few or many, or leave the size out.

once	TRBV29-1	13	-	TRBJ2-7	CSVEVTIAGEQYF	TGCAGCGTTGAGGTGACGATAGCTGGCGAGCAGTACTTC
-	TRBV9	17	TRBD2	TRBJ2-1	CASSVGASGISYNEQFF	TGTGCCAGCAGCGTAGGTGCTAGCGGGATCTCCTACAATGAGCAGTTCTTC
-	TRBV7-2	15	TRBD2	TRBJ2-7	CASSPPLAGSYEQYF	TGTGCCAGCAGCCCGCCGCTAGCGGGATCCTACGAGCAGTACTTC
-	TRBV18	15	TRBD2	TRBJ2-7	CASSQGLALESEQYF	TGTGCCAGCTCACAAGGACTAGCTCTTGAGAGCGAGCAGTACTTC
-	TRBV5-6	15	-	TRBJ2-3	CASSARARGTDTQYF	TGTGCCAGCAGCGCACGAGCCAGGGGCACCGATACGCAGTATTTT
-	TRBV2	13	-	TRBJ2-7	CASGVGPPSEQYF	TGTGCCAGCGGGGTGGGGCCCCCCAGCGAGCAGTACTTC
-	TRBV9	16	TRBD2	TRBJ2-7	CASSPGTSGRYYEQYF	TGTGCCAGCAGCCCGGGGACTAGCGGGCGCTACTACGAGCAGTACTTC
-	TRBV7-2	14	TRBD1	TRBJ1-5	CASSPGQGNQPQHF	TGTGCCAGCAGCCCGGGACAGGGGAATCAGCCCCAGCATTTT
-	TRBV18	14	-	TRBJ1-5	CASSQGRGGQPQHF	TGTGCCAGCTCTCAAGGCCGGGGTGGGCAGCCCCAGCATTTT
-	TRBV6-5	16	-	TRBJ2-2	CASSYSSPVNTGELFF	TGTGCCAGCAGTTACTCGAGTCCGGTAAACACCGGGGAGCTGTTTTTT
-	TRBV4-3	13	-	TRBJ1-1	CASSHGQNTEAFF	TGCGCCAGCAGCCATGGACAGAACACTGAAGCTTTCTTT
-	TRBV7-6	17	TRBD2	TRBJ2-1	CASSLGKLAGGGDEQFF	TGTGCCAGCAGCTTAGGGAAACTAGCGGGAGGGGGCGATGAGCAGTTCTTC
-	TRBV18	17	TRBD2	TRBJ2-7	CASSPLKLAAEGTEQYF	TGTGCCAGCTCACCACTAAAACTAGCGGCGGAGGGTACCGAGCAGTACTTC
-	TRBV11-3	13	TRBD2	TRBJ2-2	CASSLGGVGELFF	TGTGCCAGCAGCCTGGGGGGGGTTGGGGAGCTGTTTTTT
-	TRBV11-2	15	-	TRBJ1-1	CASSLERAANTEAFF	TGTGCCAGCAGCTTAGAGAGGGCTGCGAACACTGAAGCTTTCTTT
-	TRBV7-8	14	-	TRBJ1-1	CASSSGQMNTEAFF	TGTGCCAGCAGCTCCGGACAGATGAACACTGAAGCTTTCTTT
once	TRBV28	17	-	TRBJ1-1	CASSLFVTELWATEAFF	TGTGCCAGCAGTTTATTCGTGACAGAACTTTGGGCCACTGAAGCTTTCTTT
-	TRBV16	16	-	TRBJ2-3	CASRQGRGWSTDTQYF	TGTGCCAGCAGACAGGGTCGAGGATGGTCTACAGATACGCAGTATTTT
-	TRBV9	14	-	TRBJ2-2	CASSVTLNTGGLFF	TGTGCCAGCAGCGTGACGCTTAACACCGGGGGGCTGTTTTTT
-	TRBV7-2	15	-	TRBJ2-2	CASSLVVQDTGELFF	TGTGCCAGCAGCTTAGTTGTACAGGACACCGGGGAGCTGTTTTTT
-	TRBV5-1	16	-	TRBJ1-3	CASSLAGSLAGNTIYF	TGCGCCAGCAGCTTGGCAGGGTCACTTGCTGGAAACACCATATATTTT
-	TRBV5-6	16	TRBD1	TRBJ2-7	CASSFSARQGSYEQYF	TGTGCCAGCAGCTTCTCTGCCCGACAGGGGTCCTACGAGCAGTACTTC
-	TRBV7-9	14	TRBD1	TRBJ2-7	CASSLLQGAGEQYF	TGTGCCAGCAGCTTATTACAGGGGGCAGGCGAGCAGTACTTC
-	TRBV5-1	16	TRBD1	TRBJ2-5	CASSSGYDRARETQYF	TGCGCCAGCAGCTCCGGATACGACAGGGCTCGAGAGACCCAGTACTTC
-	TRBV6-5	15	-	TRBJ1-6	CASSYSRDNNSPLHF	TGTGCCAGCAGTTACTCGAGGGACAATAATTCACCCCTCCACTTT
-	TRBV6-4	16	-	TRBJ2-1	CASSDSVEYGYNEQFF	TGTGCCAGCAGTGACTCTGTAGAGTACGGGTACAATGAGCAGTTCTTC
few	TRBV7-2	14	-	TRBJ1-4	CASRAPGINEKLFF	TGTGCCAGCAGAGCTCCGGGGATTAATGAAAAACTGTTTTTT
-	TRBV10-3	12	-	TRBJ2-7	CAISESILLAYF	TGTGCCATCAGTGAGTCAATCTTACTCGCTTACTTC
-	TRBV28	14	-	TRBJ1-1	CASSRGGVNTEAFF	TGTGCCAGCAGCCGCGGGGGGGTTAACACTGAAGCTTTCTTT
-	TRBV7-7	15	TRBD1	TRBJ2-3	CASSPTGHGTDTQYF	TGTGCTAGCAGCCCGACAGGGCATGGCACAGATACGCAGTATTTT
-	TRBV27	13	TRBD1	TRBJ2-7	CASSRDRFNEQYF	TGTGCCAGCAGTAGGGACAGGTTCAACGAGCAGTACTTC
-	TRBV6-6	16	TRBD1	TRBJ1-5	CASSYGQGVGNQPQHF	TGTGCCAGCAGTTACGGACAGGGGGTGGGTAATCAGCCCCAGCATTTT
-	TRBV7-9	14	TRBD1	TRBJ1-5	CASSLGQYHQPQHF	TGTGCCAGCAGCCTGGGACAGTATCATCAGCCCCAGCATTTT
-	TRBV27	14	-	TRBJ1-1	CASYLRGTNTEAFF	TGTGCCAGCTACCTACGGGGGACCAACACTGAAGCTTTCTTT
-	TRBV30	14	-	TRBJ2-7	CAWSPQLVLGEQYF	TGTGCCTGGAGTCCTCAACTAGTTTTGGGCGAGCAGTACTTC
once	TRBV11-1	18	TRBD1	TRBJ1-1	CASSHWTGTTGANTEAFF	TGTGCCAGCAGCCATTGGACAGGGACAACCGGGGCGAACACTGAAGCTTTCTTT
-	TRBV29-1	10	-	TRBJ2-1	CSVGGNEQFF	TGCAGCGTTGGAGGGAATGAGCAGTTCTTC
-	TRBV10-3	15	TRBD1	TRBJ2-7	CATDGRDRGLEGQYF	TGTGCCACCGACGGCCGGGACAGGGGTCTCGAGGGGCAGTACTTC
-	TRBV6-6	16	TRBD1	TRBJ1-5	CASRTRGTGGNQPQHF	TGTGCCAGCAGAACCCGAGGGACAGGGGGGAATCAGCCCCAGCATTTT
-	TRBV5-8	12	-	TRBJ1-2	CASSPANYGYTF	TGTGCCAGCAGCCCCGCTAACTATGGCTACACCTTC
-	TRBV27	15	-	TRBJ2-1	CASSLAGPYGNEQFF	TGTGCCAGCAGTTTAGCGGGACCATACGGGAATGAGCAGTTCTTC
-	TRBV5-4	13	-	TRBJ2-7	CASSQQGTHEQYF	TGTGCCAGCAGCCAACAGGGTACACACGAGCAGTACTTC
-	TRBV19	12	-	TRBJ2-1	CASSMLRNEQFF	TGTGCCAGTAGTATGCTCAGGAATGAGCAGTTCTTC
-	TRBV6-1	14	TRBD1	TRBJ1-5	CASSPGTGNQPQHF	TGTGCCAGCAGCCCCGGGACAGGGAATCAGCCCCAGCATTTT